The present entry profiles one TCR beta chain with its context. No antigen is known for it. Looked up from germline, CDR1 is MNHNS and CDR2 is SASEGT. V dropped 9 bases and J dropped 0 bases, with 18 bases sitting between them. The CDR3 loop spans 15 amino acids. This entry comes from a study of early T cells in non-severe SARS-CoV-2 infection. TCRdb reanalysed the 5' RACE reads using MiXCR and keeps one entry per CDR3 protein. The table has around 64,000 distinct CDR3 sequences, 11% seen once. Study-wide findings and caveats: Matches to VDJdb favored anti-spike CD8 responses and missed private and CD4 specificities.

This receptor was taken from an adult who was a healthcare worker with PCR-confirmed SARS-CoV-2 infection or an uninfected control (not recorded which). The sample was whole blood, taken at baseline. The chain carries TRBV6-1 and TRBJ2-7; D tentatively fits TRBD1 or TRBD2 (6 bases each). This CDR3 is CASSHLRGGSYEQYF. For the CDR3, the DNA is TGTGCCAGTTCCCACCTCAGGGGAGGCTCCTACGAGCAGTACTTC.